Described below is a single TCR beta chain sequence and its context. This clone was seen only once. Its antigen specificity is not known. Nothing much larger sits one base from this clone, and base qualities are not available. Synthetic TCR analog templates were spiked into each PCR to estimate absolute template abundance from read counts. Using the immunoSEQ assay, TCRbeta CDR3 regions were amplified from genomic DNA with bias-controlled V and J gene primers. Sequencing of rearranged TCRbeta segments was done at approximately 20X coverage. Processing in the source paper ran as follows. Sequencing errors were corrected by clustering and CDR3s were annotated against IMGT to assign V, D and J genes. Downstream analyses used only productive TCRbeta rearrangements and left out out-of-frame or stop-codon sequences. Clonality was computed as one minus Shannon entropy normalized by the log of the number of unique productive sequences. Clones differing between time points or between blood and tumor were identified by Fisher's exact test with Benjamini-Hochberg correction at adjusted p below 0.01. Here the immuneACCESS table is served through TCRdb, limited to in-frame sequences with V and J called. Missing clones are a known gap in these copies; in checked studies unresolved V genes cover under half, and the rest lacks a known reason. V, J and clone size were drawn from that table, and D and trimming were deduced from the DNA. The sample table contains about 120,000 clones; only one count was recorded for about 82% of them. Together, the top ten hold 2.4% of the sample.

This specimen's time point label, per the study, means: peripheral blood 6 weeks after treatment start. A cohort of 25 to 35 patients with locally advanced or metastatic urothelial carcinoma, treated at Memorial Sloan Kettering on a trial protocol, was included. Peripheral blood mononuclear cells were collected pretreatment and during treatment, with between 1 and 8 total time points obtained per patient. The Qiagen DNeasy Blood extraction kit was used to purify genomic DNA from total PBMCs and tumor samples. Collected pretreatment and during treatment, PBMCs were isolated and stored as previously described. The sample comes from a study of PD-L1 blockade in urothelial cancer listed by TCRdb under 2017. Some background on the complete study: All patients started therapy in about 2014 and received atezolizumab 1,200 mg intravenously every 3 weeks. Durable clinical benefit was achieved by nine patients but not by the remaining 20. A median of about 150,000 T cells and 85,000 or so unique TCRs was obtained from blood samples, and a median clonality of approximately 0.08 was observed. About 90% of the roughly 29 patients were males with bladder-origin urothelial cancer, and 18 of 29 reported a prior smoking history. In the same patients, pretreatment tumors underwent whole exome sequencing and RNA sequencing in addition to TCR sequencing. TCR sequencing covered pretreatment tumor samples and matched, serially collected peripheral blood taken before and after atezolizumab treatment. Pretreatment blood TCR-seq was available for nearly 30 patients, at least one posttreatment blood collection was obtained for around 25 patients, and tumor TCR-seq was available for around 25 patients. Patients had an ECOG performance status of 0 or 1 and had received between 0 and 3 prior chemotherapy regimens. The study was an exploratory multi-omic analysis of somatic, immune and clinical correlates of response to PD-L1 blockade with atezolizumab in urothelial cancer. Blood samples were analyzed at 3 weeks after treatment start (second dose) and at 6 weeks after treatment start. Durable clinical benefit meant progression-free survival longer than 6 months, and TCR features were also tested against progression-free and overall survival. Study-level results and caveats: Because the sample size was small (n ≈ 30) and many exploratory analyses were performed, the results are intended to be hypothesis-generating. Patients with durable benefit showed greater expansion of tumor-associated TCR clones in peripheral blood 3 weeks after starting treatment (n ≈ 22, p = 0.022). Improved progression-free and overall survival was associated with having pretreatment peripheral blood TCR clonality below the median.

From the germline V gene (reference sequence), CDR1 is MNHNY and CDR2 is SVGAGI. Counted from cysteine to phenylalanine, this CDR3 has 14 amino acids. Only the CDR3 region is kept as DNA, spanning 42 bases read in frame from base 1. Relative to germline, V is missing 6 bases and J is missing 2 bases, with 3 bases of the junction outside any gene match. This material consisted of PBMCs, taken around atezolizumab (anti-PD-L1) treatment. The rearranged segments are TRBV6-6 and TRBJ1-3; 8 central nucleotides agree with TRBD1. The TCR was taken from a man aged 45-65 years with urothelial cancer. In nucleotides, the sequence is TGTGCCAGCAGCCGGACAGGGACTGGAAACACCATATATTTT. The translation is CASSRTGTGNTIYF.